This T cell receptor (beta chain) was recorded in a study of spatial heterogeneity in lung cancer. Whole-study context: Averaged across combinations, each unique TCR and UMI pairing appeared more than ten times in raw reads, which were uncorrected.

This CDR3 region has 17 residues. V lost 0 bases, J lost 0 bases, and 5 bases stayed unmatched. Germline V gene sequence: CDR1 MNHEY, CDR2 SVGAGI. The table lists this clonotype with many counts. Time point in this sample: sample taken at primary tumor resection. Unsorted whole RNA from tumor, nontumor lung or frozen PBMC underwent sequencing. A total of 72 untreated early-stage non-small cell lung cancer patients served as donors. Every TCR cDNA molecule bore a unique molecular identifier. MiXCR, run by TCRdb on the 5' RACE reads, gives a single entry per CDR3 protein. This sample has under 10,000 distinct CDR3 sequences, with roughly 5.9% found just once.

Sequenced here: PBMCs, sampled at surgery. The source of this sequence is a male donor with early-stage non-small cell lung cancer. The chain couples TRBV6-5 to TRBJ2-1, with TRBD1 identical over 7 bases. This CDR3 reads CASSYSTGKGSYNEQFF. The CDR3 bases are TGTGCCAGCAGTTACTCGACAGGGAAAGGCTCCTACAATGAGCAGTTCTTC.